These T cell receptor beta chains were read from a single sample in a study of T-cell memory formation after mild COVID-19. TCRdb re-derived calls from the 5' RACE reads in MiXCR, one entry per CDR3 protein. The sample consists of hundreds of thousands of distinct CDR3 sequences, about 20% of them appearing once. Sequencing was done on a sample of PBMCs or a T cell subset sorted from them (not recorded which). The origin of the receptors is an adult woman who had mild COVID-19 (a few samples of this study predate the infection). Cell type and time point are not known. Both conserved end residues are part of each CDR3. Each record gives: J gene, D gene, clone size, V gene, CDR3 DNA, CDR3 protein. D genes are given only for firm matches. Clone size appears in some rows only: once, few, many, or a class for an expanded clone.

>TRBJ2-3|NA|NA|TRBV7-3
TGTGCCAGCAGACCCGCGGGATCCAACACAGATACGCAGTATTTT
CASRPAGSNTDTQYF
>TRBJ2-1|NA|few|TRBV11-1
TGTGCCAGCAGCTTAAAGTACAATGAGCAGTTCTTC
CASSLKYNEQFF
>TRBJ2-7|NA|few|TRBV7-9
TGTGCCAGCAGGTCCCCGTTGGGGAAGGCCTACGAGCAGTACTTC
CASRSPLGKAYEQYF
>TRBJ2-1|NA|few|TRBV7-2
TGTGCCAGCAGCTTAGGCGGGACAGAGTCCTACAATGAGCAGTTCTTC
CASSLGGTESYNEQFF
>TRBJ2-6|NA|NA|TRBV27
TGTGCCAGCAGTCCTCAGGGAGCCGGGGCCAACGTCCTGACTTTC
CASSPQGAGANVLTF
>TRBJ2-3|NA|few|TRBV7-2
TGTGCCAGCAGCTTAGAGGGTCTGGGGATCGATACGCAGTATTTT
CASSLEGLGIDTQYF
>TRBJ2-3|NA|NA|TRBV21-1
TGTGCCAGCAGCAAACCGCAGGCGGTTCGGACAGATACGCAGTATTTT
CASSKPQAVRTDTQYF
>TRBJ1-2|NA|many|TRBV6-5
TGTGCCAGTGCCCCCCCAGGTGCCAAGGGTTATGGCTACACCTTC
CASAPPGAKGYGYTF
>TRBJ2-7|TRBD1|few|TRBV19
TGTGCCAGCCGAGGACCGGGACAGGGAAAGTACGAGCAGTACTTC
CASRGPGQGKYEQYF
>TRBJ1-1|NA|NA|TRBV9
TGTGCCAGCAGCTCACAGGGACTTGGGAACACTGAAGCTTTCTTT
CASSSQGLGNTEAFF
>TRBJ1-5|NA|NA|TRBV18
TGTGCCAGCTCACCAGGGGTTTCCGAGCAGCCCCAGCATTTT
CASSPGVSEQPQHF
>TRBJ1-1|NA|few|TRBV3-1
TGTGCCAGCGCCGAACAGGGGAACACTGAAGCTTTCTTT
CASAEQGNTEAFF
>TRBJ2-5|NA|NA|TRBV6-6
TGTGCCAGCAGTTACCAACAGCCCCAAGAGACCCAGTACTTC
CASSYQQPQETQYF
>TRBJ1-5|TRBD1|NA|TRBV2
TGTGCCAGCGTGGGACAGGGAATAAATCAGCCCCAGCATTTT
CASVGQGINQPQHF
>TRBJ2-7|NA|few|TRBV5-6
TGTGCCAGCAGCGTCGGGGACATCCTGCACTACGAGCAGTACTTC
CASSVGDILHYEQYF
>TRBJ2-5|TRBD2|NA|TRBV6-1
TGTGCCAGCAGTGAATGGGTCCTAGCGGGTCGGAGTTCGCAAGAGACCCAGTACTTC
CASSEWVLAGRSSQETQYF
>TRBJ2-7|TRBD2|few|TRBV20-1
TGCAGTGCTCCGAGGGAGGGACCCAGCTCCTACGAGCAGTACTTC
CSAPREGPSSYEQYF
>TRBJ2-2|TRBD2|NA|TRBV29-1
TGCAGCGCCTGGGGGAGGGTTCCCGGAACCGGGGAGCTGTTTTTT
CSAWGRVPGTGELFF
>TRBJ2-7|TRBD2|NA|TRBV13
TGTGCCAGCAGCTCCACGTGGGGAGCGGGAGGCCCCTCCTACGAGCAGTACTTC
CASSSTWGAGGPSYEQYF
>TRBJ2-3|TRBD2|NA|TRBV5-8
TGTGCCAGCAGCTACGGGACTAGCGGGAGTGGTGATACGCAGTATTTT
CASSYGTSGSGDTQYF
>TRBJ2-1|TRBD2|NA|TRBV18
TGTGCCAGCTCACCACGAGCGGGACTAGCGGCATACAATGAGCAGTTCTTC
CASSPRAGLAAYNEQFF
>TRBJ2-5|NA|once|TRBV2
TGTGCCAGCAGTGGTGGGAGAGGCCAAGAGGCCCAGTACTTC
CASSGGRGQEAQYF
>TRBJ1-6|NA|few|TRBV20-1
TGCAGTGCTAGGTACAGAGGATCTTACAATAATTCACCCCTCCACTTT
CSARYRGSYNNSPLHF
>TRBJ1-1|TRBD1|few|TRBV12-3/TRBV12-4
TGTGCCAGCAGTCCAAAGACAGGGCGGATCACTGAAGCTTTCTTT
CASSPKTGRITEAFF
>TRBJ2-2|NA|few|TRBV9
TGTGCCAGCAGCTCCACTAGTCATTCCAACACCGGGGAGCTGTTTTTT
CASSSTSHSNTGELFF
>TRBJ2-5|NA|NA|TRBV7-6
TGTGCCAGCAGCTTAGCAGCGCATCAAGAGACCCAGTACTTC
CASSLAAHQETQYF
>TRBJ1-1|NA|NA|TRBV7-9
TGTGCCAGCAGCCCAGGACCCGACACTGAAGCTTTCTTT
CASSPGPDTEAFF
>TRBJ1-2|NA|many|TRBV5-1
TGCGCCAGCAGCTTGGACCCGTTAAATGGCTACACCTTC
CASSLDPLNGYTF
>TRBJ1-1|NA|few|TRBV12-3/TRBV12-4
TGTGCCAGCAGTTTGGCTGATAACACTGAAGCTTTCTTT
CASSLADNTEAFF
>TRBJ2-7|NA|few|TRBV7-6
TGTGCCAGCAGCTTAGCGGTTACTAAAGAACAGTACTTC
CASSLAVTKEQYF
>TRBJ1-4|TRBD1|NA|TRBV7-8
TGTGCCAGCAGCTTATTGGGGACAGGATACAATGAAAAACTGTTTTTT
CASSLLGTGYNEKLFF
>TRBJ1-1|TRBD1|NA|TRBV5-4
TGTGCCAGCAGCTTGCCACCGGGACAGGAACCTAAAGCTTTCTTT
CASSLPPGQEPKAFF
>TRBJ2-7|NA|few|TRBV6-6
TGTGCCAGCAGTTACTCGCAGGGGAGGTCCTACGAGCAGTACTTC
CASSYSQGRSYEQYF
>TRBJ2-1|NA|NA|TRBV7-9
TGTGCCAGCAGTGGACTGTCGGGAGTGGGTGCGTACAATGAGCAGTTCTTC
CASSGLSGVGAYNEQFF
>TRBJ2-7|TRBD2|NA|TRBV7-9
TGTGCCAGCAGCTTAGAAACCGAGCGGGAGGTCCACGAGCAGTACTTC
CASSLETEREVHEQYF
>TRBJ2-1|TRBD2|NA|TRBV20-1
TGCAGTGCTAAGAGGACGGGAGGGCTGGAAAATGAGCAGTTCTTC
CSAKRTGGLENEQFF
>TRBJ2-3|TRBD2|few|TRBV7-9
TGTGCCAGCAGCCAACTAGCGGGGGACGGGGATACGCAGTATTTT
CASSQLAGDGDTQYF
>TRBJ2-5|NA|NA|TRBV5-1
TGCGCCAGCAGACCCGGGACTTTGCAAGAGACCCAGTACTTC
CASRPGTLQETQYF
>TRBJ1-6|NA|few|TRBV2
TGTGCCAGCCGTCTAGGAAGGGTATCCTATAATTCACCCCTCCACTTT
CASRLGRVSYNSPLHF
>TRBJ2-1|TRBD2|NA|TRBV4-1
TGCGCCAGCAGCCAAGGTCGTTCGGGGGGGCCATTTAATGAGCAGTTCTTC
CASSQGRSGGPFNEQFF
>TRBJ1-1|TRBD1|NA|TRBV20-1
TGCAGTGCCGGCACAGGGGGGGACACTGAAGCTTTCTTT
CSAGTGGDTEAFF
>TRBJ2-2|NA|NA|TRBV4-1
TGCGCCAGCAGTTTTTCAGGGGCGAACACCGGGGAGCTGTTTTTT
CASSFSGANTGELFF
>TRBJ2-2|NA|few|TRBV20-1
TGCAGTGCTAGAGACCGCAAGGGGGGAACCGGGGAGCTGTTTTTT
CSARDRKGGTGELFF
>TRBJ2-1|TRBD2|few|TRBV7-3
TGTGCCAGCAGCTTAATAGGGACTAGCGGGAACAATGAGCAGTTCTTC
CASSLIGTSGNNEQFF
>TRBJ2-1|NA|NA|TRBV6-5
TGTGCCAGCAGTTACGTCGTAAGAGCGCGGAATGAGCAGTTCTTC
CASSYVVRARNEQFF
>TRBJ2-2|NA|few|TRBV7-9
TGTGCCAGCAGCTTACCCCGACAGACGAACACCGGGGAGCTGTTTTTT
CASSLPRQTNTGELFF
>TRBJ2-7|TRBD1|NA|TRBV19
TGTGCCAGTAGTATAGCGGGACAGGGATACGAGCAGTACTTC
CASSIAGQGYEQYF
>TRBJ2-2|TRBD2|NA|TRBV15
TGTGCCACCACCCCAGCGGGGGGGAGCACCGGGGAGCTGTTTTTT
CATTPAGGSTGELFF
>TRBJ2-7|NA|few|TRBV6-5
TGTGCCAGCAGTTACACCCGACAGGTTCGCGAGCAGTACTTC
CASSYTRQVREQYF
>TRBJ2-7|TRBD2|NA|TRBV10-3
TGTGCCATCGCCGGGACTAGACTCTCTCGGCGTGACGAGCAGTACTTC
CAIAGTRLSRRDEQYF
>TRBJ2-7|NA|few|TRBV27
TGTGCCAGCAGTTTGTCTAGCGCCTACGAGCAGTACTTC
CASSLSSAYEQYF
>TRBJ2-1|NA|few|TRBV29-1
TGCAGCGTTGTAGTAGGTGCACTAGCTATTGAGCAGTTCTTC
CSVVVGALAIEQFF
>TRBJ1-1|NA|few|TRBV11-2
TGTGCCAGCAGCCCTGGGCCCTCCGGGAACACTGAAGCTTTCTTT
CASSPGPSGNTEAFF
>TRBJ2-7|NA|few|TRBV7-2
TGTGCCAGCAGCTTACGGGTTGGGGGAGCCTACGAGCAGTACTTC
CASSLRVGGAYEQYF
>TRBJ2-5|NA|few|TRBV12-3/TRBV12-4
TGTGCCAGCAGTACGTGGACTATCCAAGAGACCCAGTACTTC
CASSTWTIQETQYF
>TRBJ2-2|NA|NA|TRBV29-1
TGCAGCGTTGTCTGGGGACCATTGAACACCGGGGAGCTGTTTTTT
CSVVWGPLNTGELFF
>TRBJ2-7|TRBD1|NA|TRBV5-1
TGCGCCAGCAGCCGGGACCGACAGGGAAGCGAGCAGTACTTC
CASSRDRQGSEQYF
>TRBJ1-1|NA|NA|TRBV18
TGTGCCAGCTCCCCGACGCAAAACACTGAAGCTTTCTTT
CASSPTQNTEAFF
>TRBJ2-1|NA|NA|TRBV5-1
TGCGCCAGCAGTTCTCCCCCGGACGGGAACCCCTACAATGAGCAGTTCTTC
CASSSPPDGNPYNEQFF
>TRBJ2-1|NA|NA|TRBV4-1
TGCGCCAGCAGCCCCCCTGAAGTAATGGGCAATGAGCAGTTCTTC
CASSPPEVMGNEQFF